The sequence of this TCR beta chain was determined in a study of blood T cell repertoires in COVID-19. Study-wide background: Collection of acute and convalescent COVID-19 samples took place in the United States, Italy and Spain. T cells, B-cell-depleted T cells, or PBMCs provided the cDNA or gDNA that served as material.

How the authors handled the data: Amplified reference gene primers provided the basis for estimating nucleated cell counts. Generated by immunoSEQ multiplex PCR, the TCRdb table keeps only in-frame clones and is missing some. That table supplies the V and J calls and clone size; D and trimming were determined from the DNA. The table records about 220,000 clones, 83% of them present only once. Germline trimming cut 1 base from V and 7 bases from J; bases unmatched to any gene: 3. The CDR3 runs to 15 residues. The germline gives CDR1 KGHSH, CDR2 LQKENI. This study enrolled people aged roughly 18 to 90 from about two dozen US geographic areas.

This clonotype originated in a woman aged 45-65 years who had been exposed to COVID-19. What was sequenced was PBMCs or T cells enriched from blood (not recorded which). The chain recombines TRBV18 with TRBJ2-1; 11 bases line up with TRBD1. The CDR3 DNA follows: TGTGCCAGCTCACCACGGGACAGGGGGGCGAATGAGCAGTTCTTC. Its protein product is CASSPRDRGANEQFF. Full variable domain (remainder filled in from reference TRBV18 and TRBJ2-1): NAGVMQNPRHLVRRRGQEARLRCSPMKGHSHVYWYRQLPEEGLKFMVYLQKENIIDESGMPKERFSAEFPKEGPSILRIQQVVRGDSAAYFCASSPRDRGANEQFFGPGTRLTVL.